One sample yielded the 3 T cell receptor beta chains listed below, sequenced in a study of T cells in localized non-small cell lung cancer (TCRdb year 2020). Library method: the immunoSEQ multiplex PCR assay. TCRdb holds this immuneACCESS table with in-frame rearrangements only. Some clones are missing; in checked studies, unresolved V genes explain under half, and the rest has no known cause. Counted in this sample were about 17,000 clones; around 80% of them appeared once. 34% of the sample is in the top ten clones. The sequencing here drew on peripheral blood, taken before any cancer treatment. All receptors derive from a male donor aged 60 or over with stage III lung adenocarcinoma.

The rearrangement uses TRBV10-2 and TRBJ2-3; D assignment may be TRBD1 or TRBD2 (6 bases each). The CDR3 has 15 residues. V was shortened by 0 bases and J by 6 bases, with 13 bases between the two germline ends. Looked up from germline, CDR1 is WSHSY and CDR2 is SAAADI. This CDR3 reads CASSESVGGRDTQYF. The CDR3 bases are TGCGCCAGCAGTGAGTCTGTAGGGGGGAGGGATACGCAGTATTTT.

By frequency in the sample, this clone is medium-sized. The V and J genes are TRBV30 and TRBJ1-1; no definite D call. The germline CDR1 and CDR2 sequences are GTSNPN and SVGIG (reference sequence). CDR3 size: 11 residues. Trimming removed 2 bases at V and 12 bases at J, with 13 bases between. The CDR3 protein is CAWSYEGLPFF. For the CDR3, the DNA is TGTGCCTGGAGTTACGAGGGTCTACCTTTCTTT.

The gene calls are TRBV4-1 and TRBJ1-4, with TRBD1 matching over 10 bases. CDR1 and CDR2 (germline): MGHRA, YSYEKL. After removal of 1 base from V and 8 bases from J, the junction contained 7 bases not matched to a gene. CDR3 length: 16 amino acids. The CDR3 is CASSQGNLDRGEKLFF. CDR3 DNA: TGCGCCAGCAGCCAAGGGAATTTGGACAGGGGGGAAAAACTGTTTTTT.